This entry concerns a single T cell receptor beta chain. The ends lost 4 bases at V and 7 bases at J; junction bases unmatched: 4. There are 13 residues in the CDR3. Germline V gene lookup returns CDR1 SGHRS and CDR2 YFSETQ. The authors extracted RNA and reverse transcribed it into cDNA as the sequencing template. The data were produced by immunoSEQ multiplex PCR, yet TCRdb's version contains in-frame clones alone and is incomplete. Of roughly 120,000 clones listed, around two fifths are singletons. The data belong to a study of CD8+ T cells in alopecia areata. The TCR was taken from a human donor with alopecia areata. Sequenced sample: CD4+ T cells sorted from blood. The V call is TRBV5-1, the J call TRBJ2-5, with 10 bases lining up with TRBD1. CDR3 DNA sequence: TGCGCCAGCAGCGACCGGACAGGGGGGACCCAGTACTTC. Amino acids: CASSDRTGGTQYF.